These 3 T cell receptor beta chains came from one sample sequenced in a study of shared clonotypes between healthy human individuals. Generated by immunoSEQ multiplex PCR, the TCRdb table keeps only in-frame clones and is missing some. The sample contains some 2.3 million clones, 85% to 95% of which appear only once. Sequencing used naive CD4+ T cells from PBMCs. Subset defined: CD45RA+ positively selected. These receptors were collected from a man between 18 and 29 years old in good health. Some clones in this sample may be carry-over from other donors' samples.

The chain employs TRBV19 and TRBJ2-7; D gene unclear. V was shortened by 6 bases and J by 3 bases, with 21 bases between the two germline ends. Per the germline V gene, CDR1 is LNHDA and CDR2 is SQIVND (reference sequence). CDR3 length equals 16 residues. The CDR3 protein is CASRPTFKPGGYEQYF. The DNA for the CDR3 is TGTGCCAGTAGACCTACCTTCAAACCCGGCGGCTACGAGCAGTACTTC.

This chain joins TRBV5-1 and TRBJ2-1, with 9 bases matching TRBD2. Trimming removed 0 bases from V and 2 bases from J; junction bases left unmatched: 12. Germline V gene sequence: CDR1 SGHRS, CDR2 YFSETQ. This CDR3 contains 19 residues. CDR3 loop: CASSLDRSSGRLTYNEQFF. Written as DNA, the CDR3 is TGCGCCAGCAGCTTGGATCGTAGTAGCGGGAGACTAACCTACAATGAGCAGTTCTTC.

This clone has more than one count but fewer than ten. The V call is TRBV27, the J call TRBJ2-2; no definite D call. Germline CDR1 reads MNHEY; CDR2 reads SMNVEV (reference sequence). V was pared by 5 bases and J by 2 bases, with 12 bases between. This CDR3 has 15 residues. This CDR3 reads CASSTVASNTGELFF. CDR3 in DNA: TGTGCCAGCAGTACTGTGGCCTCCAACACCGGGGAGCTGTTTTTT.